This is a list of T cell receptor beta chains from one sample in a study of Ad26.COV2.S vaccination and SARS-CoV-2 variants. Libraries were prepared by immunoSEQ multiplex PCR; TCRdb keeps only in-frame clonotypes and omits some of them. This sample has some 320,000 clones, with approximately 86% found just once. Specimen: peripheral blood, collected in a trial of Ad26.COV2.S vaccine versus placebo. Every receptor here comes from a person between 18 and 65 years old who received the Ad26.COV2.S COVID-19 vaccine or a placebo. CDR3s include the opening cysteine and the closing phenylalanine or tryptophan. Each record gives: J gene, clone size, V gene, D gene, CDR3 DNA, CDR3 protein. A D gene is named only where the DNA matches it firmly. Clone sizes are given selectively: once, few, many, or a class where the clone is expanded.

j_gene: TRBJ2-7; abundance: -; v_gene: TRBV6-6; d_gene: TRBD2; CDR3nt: TGTGCCAGCAGAGCCGTTGGTAGCGGGGGGTACGAGCAGTACTTC; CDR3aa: CASRAVGSGGYEQYF
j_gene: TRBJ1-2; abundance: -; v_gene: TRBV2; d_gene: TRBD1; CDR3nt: TGTGCCAGCAGTGAATGGGACAGTAACTATGGCTACACCTTC; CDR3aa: CASSEWDSNYGYTF
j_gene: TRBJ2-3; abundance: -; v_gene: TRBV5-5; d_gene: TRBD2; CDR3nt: TGTGCCAGCAGCACCTTTAGCGGGGGGAAAGATACGCAGTATTTT; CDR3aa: CASSTFSGGKDTQYF
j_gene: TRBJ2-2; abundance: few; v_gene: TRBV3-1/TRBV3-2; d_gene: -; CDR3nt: TGTGCCAGCAGCCAAGATGTCTTGGGGCCCACCGGGGAGCTGTTTTTT; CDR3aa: CASSQDVLGPTGELFF
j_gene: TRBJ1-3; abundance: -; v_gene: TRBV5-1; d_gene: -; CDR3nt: TGCGCCAGCAGCTTGGGCAGGATCTCTGGAAACACCATATATTTT; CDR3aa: CASSLGRISGNTIYF
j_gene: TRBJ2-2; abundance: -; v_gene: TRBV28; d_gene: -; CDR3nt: TGTGCCAGCAGCGCCGGGGGGACAGCCCCCCGGGGGCTGTTTTTT; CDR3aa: CASSAGGTAPRGLFF
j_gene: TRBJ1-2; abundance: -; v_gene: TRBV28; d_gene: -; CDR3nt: TGTGGAACGTACGACTATGGCTACACCTTC; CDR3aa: CGTYDYGYTF
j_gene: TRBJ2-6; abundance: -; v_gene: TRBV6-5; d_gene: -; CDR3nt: TGTGCCAGCAGTTACAGTGGCTCTGGGGCCAACGTCCTGACTTTC; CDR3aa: CASSYSGSGANVLTF
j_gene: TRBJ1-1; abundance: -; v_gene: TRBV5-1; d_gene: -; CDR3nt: TGCGCCAGCAGCTTGGAGGGGGTAGGGTGGGGTGAAGCTTTCTTT; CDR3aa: CASSLEGVGWGEAFF
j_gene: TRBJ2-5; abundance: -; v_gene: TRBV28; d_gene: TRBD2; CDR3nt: TGTGCCAGCAGTTTAGTTACCGGGACTAGCGCAAGGGAGACCCAGTACTTC; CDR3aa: CASSLVTGTSARETQYF
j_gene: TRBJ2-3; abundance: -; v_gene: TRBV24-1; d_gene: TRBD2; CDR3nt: TGTGCCACCAGTGGGGAGGGATCGAGGACAGATACGCAGTATTTT; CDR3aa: CATSGEGSRTDTQYF
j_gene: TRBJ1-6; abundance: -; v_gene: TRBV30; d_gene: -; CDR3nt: TGTGCCTGGAGTGAATTTGGGGTGAGCTCCTATAATTCACCCCTCCACTTT; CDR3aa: CAWSEFGVSSYNSPLHF
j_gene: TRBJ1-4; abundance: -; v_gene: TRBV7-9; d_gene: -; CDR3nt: TGTGCCAGCAGCTTAGTTGAGGGACCTGTAAATGAAAAACTGTTTTTT; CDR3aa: CASSLVEGPVNEKLFF
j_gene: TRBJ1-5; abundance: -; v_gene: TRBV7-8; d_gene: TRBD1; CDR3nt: TGTGCCAGCAGCTCCTTCGGACAGGGGGCAAGTCAGCCCCAGCATTTT; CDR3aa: CASSSFGQGASQPQHF
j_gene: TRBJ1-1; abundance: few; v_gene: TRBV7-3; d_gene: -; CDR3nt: TGTGCCAGCAGCTTAAGGGGCCTGGGCACTGAAGCTTTCTTT; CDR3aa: CASSLRGLGTEAFF
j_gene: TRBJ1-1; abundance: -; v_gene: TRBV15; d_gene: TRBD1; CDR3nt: TGTGCCACCAGCAGGGACAGGATGAACACTGAAGCTTTCTTT; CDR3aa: CATSRDRMNTEAFF
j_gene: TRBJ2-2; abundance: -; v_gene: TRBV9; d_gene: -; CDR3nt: TGTGCCAGCAGCGTAGCGATGACTACGAACACCGGGGAGCTGTTTTTT; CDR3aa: CASSVAMTTNTGELFF
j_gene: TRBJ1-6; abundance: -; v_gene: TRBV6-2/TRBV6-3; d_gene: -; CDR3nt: TGTGCCAGCAGTACGCGGGGGTTTAGTTCACCCCTCCACTTT; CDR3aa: CASSTRGFSSPLHF
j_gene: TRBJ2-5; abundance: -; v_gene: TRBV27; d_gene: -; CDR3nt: TGTGCCAGCTGGAGGGGACGGGGAGAGACCCAGTACTTC; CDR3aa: CASWRGRGETQYF
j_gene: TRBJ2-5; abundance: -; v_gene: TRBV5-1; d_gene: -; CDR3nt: TGCGCCAGCAGCTTGCTAGGGAGAGAGACCCAGTACTTC; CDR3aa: CASSLLGRETQYF
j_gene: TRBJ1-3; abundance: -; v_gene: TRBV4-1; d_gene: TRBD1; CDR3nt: TGCGCCAGCAGCCAAGTCCCTGCCACAGGGGCTGGAAACACCATATATTTT; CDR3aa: CASSQVPATGAGNTIYF
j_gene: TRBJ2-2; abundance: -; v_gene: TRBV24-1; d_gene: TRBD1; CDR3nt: TGTGCCACCAGGGCCGGGACAGGGAACACCGGGGAGCTGTTTTTT; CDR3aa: CATRAGTGNTGELFF
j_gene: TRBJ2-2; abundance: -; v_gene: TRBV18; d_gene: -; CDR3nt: TGTGCCAGCTCACCACTAAACACCGGGGAGCTGTTTTTT; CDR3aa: CASSPLNTGELFF
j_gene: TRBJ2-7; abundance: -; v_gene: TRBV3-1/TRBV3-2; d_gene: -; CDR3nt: TGTGCCAGCAGCCAAGTCTTTGCCTACGAGCAGTACTTC; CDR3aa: CASSQVFAYEQYF
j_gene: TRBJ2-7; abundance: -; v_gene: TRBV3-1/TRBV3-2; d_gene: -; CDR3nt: TGTGCCAGCAGCCAAGAAGCAGGGATCTACGAGCAGTACTTC; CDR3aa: CASSQEAGIYEQYF
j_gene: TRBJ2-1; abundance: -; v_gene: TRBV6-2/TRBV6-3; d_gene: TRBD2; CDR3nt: TGTGCCAGCAGCCCCCTTCGCGGGGGGTCCTACAATGAGCAGTTCTTC; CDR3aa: CASSPLRGGSYNEQFF
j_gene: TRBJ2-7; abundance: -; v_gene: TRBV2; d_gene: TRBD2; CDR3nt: TGTGCCAGCAGGCCTACCCTCAGCGGGGGGGCCGGGTACTTC; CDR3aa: CASRPTLSGGAGYF
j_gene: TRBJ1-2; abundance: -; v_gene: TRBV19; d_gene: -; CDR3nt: TGTGCCAGTACCCCCGGAGGGAATGGCTATGGCTACACCTTC; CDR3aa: CASTPGGNGYGYTF
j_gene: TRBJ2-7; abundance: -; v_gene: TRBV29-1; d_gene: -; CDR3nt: TGCAGCGTTGTGGCCCACGAGCAGTACTTC; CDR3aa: CSVVAHEQYF
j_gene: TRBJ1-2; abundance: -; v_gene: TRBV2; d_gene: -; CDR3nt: TGTGCCAGCAGTGCGCAGGGTATGGGGGGCTACACCTTC; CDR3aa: CASSAQGMGGYTF
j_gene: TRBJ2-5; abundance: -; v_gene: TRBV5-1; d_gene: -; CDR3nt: TGCGCCAGCAGCTTCTTCGGTACTCAAGAGACCCAGTACTTC; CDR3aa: CASSFFGTQETQYF
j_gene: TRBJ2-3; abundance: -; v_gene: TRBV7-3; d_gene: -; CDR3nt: TGTGCCAGCAGCCCTACTATAGGGTCAGATACGCAGTATTTT; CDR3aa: CASSPTIGSDTQYF
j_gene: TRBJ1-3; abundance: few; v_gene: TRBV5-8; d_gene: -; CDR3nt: TGTGCCAGCAGCATATTCCTAGGGGGCTCTGGAAACACCATATATTTT; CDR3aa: CASSIFLGGSGNTIYF
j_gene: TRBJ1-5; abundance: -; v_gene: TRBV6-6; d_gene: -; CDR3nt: TGTGCCAGCAGTGATACAGGGCGCAATCAGCCCCAGCATTTT; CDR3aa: CASSDTGRNQPQHF
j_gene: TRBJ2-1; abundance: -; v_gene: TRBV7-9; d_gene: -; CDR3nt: TGTGCCAGCAGCGAGGGGGAGTCTAGTCCGTTCTTC; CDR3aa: CASSEGESSPFF
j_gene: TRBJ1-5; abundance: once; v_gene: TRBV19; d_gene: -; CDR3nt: TGTGCCAGTATGGTAGGGAATCAGCCCCAGCATTTT; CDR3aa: CASMVGNQPQHF
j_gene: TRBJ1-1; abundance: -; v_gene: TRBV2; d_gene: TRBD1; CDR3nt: TGTGCCAGCATCGGAGGACAGGGGAACTTGAACACTGAAGCTTTCTTT; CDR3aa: CASIGGQGNLNTEAFF
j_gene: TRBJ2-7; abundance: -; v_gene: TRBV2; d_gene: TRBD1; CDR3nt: TGTGCCAGCAGGCCCTCTCCCAGGGGGACCTACGAGCAGTACTTC; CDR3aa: CASRPSPRGTYEQYF
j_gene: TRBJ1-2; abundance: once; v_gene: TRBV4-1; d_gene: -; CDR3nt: TGCGCCAGCAGCCAGGATCGGGGCCGGTGGGGCTACACCTTC; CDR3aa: CASSQDRGRWGYTF
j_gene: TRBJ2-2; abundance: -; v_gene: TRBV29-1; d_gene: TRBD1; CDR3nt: TGCAGCGCCACGAGTGGACAGGGCGCCGGGGAGCTGTTTTTT; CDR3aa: CSATSGQGAGELFF
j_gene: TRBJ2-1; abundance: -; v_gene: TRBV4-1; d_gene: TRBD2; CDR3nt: TGCGCCAGCAGATCCCGGACTAGCGGGGGGCTAAATGAGCAGTTCTTC; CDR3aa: CASRSRTSGGLNEQFF
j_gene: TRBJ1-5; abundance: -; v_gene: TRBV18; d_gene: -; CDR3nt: TGTGCCAGCTCACCATCTGCAGGGGCGAGCAATCAGCCCCAGCATTTT; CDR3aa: CASSPSAGASNQPQHF
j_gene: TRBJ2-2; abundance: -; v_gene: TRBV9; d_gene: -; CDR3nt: TGTGCCAGCAGCCCCCTCCGGACAGCGAACACCGGGGAGCTGTTTTTT; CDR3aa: CASSPLRTANTGELFF
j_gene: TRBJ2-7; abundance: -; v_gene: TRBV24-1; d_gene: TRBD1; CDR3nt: TGTGCCACCAGTGATTCTCTCCCGAACAGGGGTCCCTCCTACGAGCAGTACTTC; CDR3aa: CATSDSLPNRGPSYEQYF
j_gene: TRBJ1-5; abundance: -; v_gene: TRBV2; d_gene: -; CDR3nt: TGTGCCAGCAGTGATAGGGCAGCTACCCAGCATTTT; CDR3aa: CASSDRAATQHF
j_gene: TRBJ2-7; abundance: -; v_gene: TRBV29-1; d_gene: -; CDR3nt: TGCAGCGTTGGGTACAGCTCCTACGAGCAGTACTTC; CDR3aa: CSVGYSSYEQYF
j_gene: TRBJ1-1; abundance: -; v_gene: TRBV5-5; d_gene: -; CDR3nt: TGTGCCAGCAGCTTGATAGAGGGTTCGGTAGCTTTCTTT; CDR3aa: CASSLIEGSVAFF
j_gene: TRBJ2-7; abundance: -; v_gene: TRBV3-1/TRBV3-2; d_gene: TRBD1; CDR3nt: TGTGCCAGCAGCCCCCTAGGACAGGGGGTCCACGAGCAGTACTTC; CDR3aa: CASSPLGQGVHEQYF
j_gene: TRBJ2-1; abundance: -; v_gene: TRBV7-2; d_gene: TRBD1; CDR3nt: TGTGCCAGCAGCCCAGGGACAGCCCCCGGGGAGCAGTTCTTC; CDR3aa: CASSPGTAPGEQFF